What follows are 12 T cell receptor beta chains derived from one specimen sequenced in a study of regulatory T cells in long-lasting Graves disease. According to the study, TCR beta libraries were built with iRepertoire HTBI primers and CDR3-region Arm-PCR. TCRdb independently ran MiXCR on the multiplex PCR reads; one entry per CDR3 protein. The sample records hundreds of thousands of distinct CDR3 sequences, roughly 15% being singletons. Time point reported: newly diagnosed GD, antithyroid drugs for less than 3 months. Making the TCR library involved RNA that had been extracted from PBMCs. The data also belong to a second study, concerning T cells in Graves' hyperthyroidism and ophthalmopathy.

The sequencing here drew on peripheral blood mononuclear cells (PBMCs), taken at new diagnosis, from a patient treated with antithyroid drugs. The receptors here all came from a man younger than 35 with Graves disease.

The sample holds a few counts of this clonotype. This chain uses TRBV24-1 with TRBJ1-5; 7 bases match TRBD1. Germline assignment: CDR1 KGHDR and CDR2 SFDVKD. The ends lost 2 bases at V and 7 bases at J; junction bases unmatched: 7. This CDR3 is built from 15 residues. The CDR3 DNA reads TGTGCCACCAGTGATTCCCGACAGGGAACCCAGCCCCAGCATTTT. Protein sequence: CATSDSRQGTQPQHF.

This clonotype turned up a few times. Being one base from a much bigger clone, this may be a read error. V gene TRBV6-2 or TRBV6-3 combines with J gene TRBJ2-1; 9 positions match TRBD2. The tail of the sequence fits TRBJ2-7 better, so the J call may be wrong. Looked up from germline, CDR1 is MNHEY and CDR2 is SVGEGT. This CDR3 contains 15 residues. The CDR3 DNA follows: TGTGCCAGCAGTTTGGCGGGAGGGCCGGGATACGAGCAGTACTTC. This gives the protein CASSLAGGPGYEQYF.

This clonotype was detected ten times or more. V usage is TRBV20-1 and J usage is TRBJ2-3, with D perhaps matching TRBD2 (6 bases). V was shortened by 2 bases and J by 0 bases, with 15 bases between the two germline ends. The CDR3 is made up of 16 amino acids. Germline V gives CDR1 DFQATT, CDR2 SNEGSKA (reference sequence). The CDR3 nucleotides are TGCAGTGCTAGATTGACCGGGAGAAGGAGCACAGATACGCAGTATTTT. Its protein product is CSARLTGRRSTDTQYF.

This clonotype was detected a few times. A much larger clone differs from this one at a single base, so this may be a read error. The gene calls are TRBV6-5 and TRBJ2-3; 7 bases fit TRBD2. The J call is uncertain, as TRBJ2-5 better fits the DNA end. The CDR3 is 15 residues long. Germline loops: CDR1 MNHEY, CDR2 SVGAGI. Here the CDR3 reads CASSSRAGPQEIQYF. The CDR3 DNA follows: TGTGCCAGCAGTTCCCGAGCGGGACCACAAGAGATCCAGTACTTC.

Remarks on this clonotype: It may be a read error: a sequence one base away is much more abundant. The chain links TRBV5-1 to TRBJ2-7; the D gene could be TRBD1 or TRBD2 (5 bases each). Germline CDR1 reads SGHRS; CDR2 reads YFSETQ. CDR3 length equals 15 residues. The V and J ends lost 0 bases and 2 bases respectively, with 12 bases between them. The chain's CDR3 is CASSLAGTVAYEQYF. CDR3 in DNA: TGCGCCAGCAGCTTGGCCGGGACCGTCGCCTACGAGCAGTACTTC.

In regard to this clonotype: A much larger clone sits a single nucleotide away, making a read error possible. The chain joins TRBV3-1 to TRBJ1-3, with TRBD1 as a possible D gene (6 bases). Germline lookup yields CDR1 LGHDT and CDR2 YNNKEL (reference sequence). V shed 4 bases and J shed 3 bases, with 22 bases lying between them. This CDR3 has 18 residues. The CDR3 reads CASSPMGTRGQGGNTIYF. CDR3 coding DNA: TGTGCCAGCAGCCCAATGGGGACCCGGGGGCAAGGTGGAAACACCATATATTTT. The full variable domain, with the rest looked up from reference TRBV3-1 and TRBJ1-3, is DTAVSQTPKYLVTQMGNDKSIKCEQNLGHDTMYWYKQDSKKFLKIMFSYNNKELIINETVPNRFSPKSPDKAHLNLHINSLELGDSAVYFCASSPMGTRGQGGNTIYFGEGSWLTVV.

The DNA of the CDR3 is TGTGCCAGCAGCCCGACCCTACAGGGGGCGCTGGGCTATGGCTACACCTTC. Amino acid sequence: CASSPTLQGALGYGYTF. This chain uses TRBV3-1 with TRBJ1-2, with 9 bases fitting TRBD1. The CDR3 is 17 residues long. Germline CDR1 reads LGHDT; CDR2 reads YNNKEL (reference sequence). J lost 4 bases, V lost 4 bases, and 13 bases had no gene match.

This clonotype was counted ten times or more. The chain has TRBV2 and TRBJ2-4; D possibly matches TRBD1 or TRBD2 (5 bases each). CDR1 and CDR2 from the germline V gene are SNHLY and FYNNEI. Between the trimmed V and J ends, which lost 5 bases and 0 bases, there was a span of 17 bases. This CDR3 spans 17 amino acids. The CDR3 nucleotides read TGTGCCAGCAGTTCTAAGATTGGGGGATTAGCCAAAAACATTCAGTACTTC. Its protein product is CASSSKIGGLAKNIQYF.

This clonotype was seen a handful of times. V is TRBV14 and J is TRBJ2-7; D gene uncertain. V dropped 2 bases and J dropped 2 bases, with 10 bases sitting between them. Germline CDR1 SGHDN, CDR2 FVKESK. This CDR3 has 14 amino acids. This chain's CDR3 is CASSQPPTTYEQYF. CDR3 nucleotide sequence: TGTGCCAGCAGCCAACCGCCAACAACCTACGAGCAGTACTTC.

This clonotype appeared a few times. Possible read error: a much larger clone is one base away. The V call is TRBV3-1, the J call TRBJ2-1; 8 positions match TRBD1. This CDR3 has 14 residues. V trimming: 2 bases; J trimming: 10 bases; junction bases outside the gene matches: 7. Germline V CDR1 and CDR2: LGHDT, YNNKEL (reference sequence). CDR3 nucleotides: TGTGCCAGCAGCCAAAGGGACAGGAGCTACGAGCAGTTCTTC. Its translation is CASSQRDRSYEQFF.

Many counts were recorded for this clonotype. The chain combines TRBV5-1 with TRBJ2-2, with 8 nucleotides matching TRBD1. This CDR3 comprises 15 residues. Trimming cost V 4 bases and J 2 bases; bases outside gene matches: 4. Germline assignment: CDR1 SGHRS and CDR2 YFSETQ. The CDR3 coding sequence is TGCGCCAGCAGCCACGGGACAGGAAACACCGGGGAGCTGTTTTTT. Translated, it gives CASSHGTGNTGELFF.

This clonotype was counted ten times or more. The CDR3 nucleotides are TGTGCCACCAGCAGAGAGAACCCTAGCTCCTACAATGAGCAGTTCTTC. It yields the protein CATSRENPSSYNEQFF. The rearrangement joins TRBV15 to TRBJ2-1, with no clear D. The V end lost 0 bases, the J end lost 0 bases, and 9 bases lay between the germline ends. Germline loops: CDR1 LNHNV, CDR2 YYDKDF (reference sequence). The CDR3 extends over 16 amino acids.